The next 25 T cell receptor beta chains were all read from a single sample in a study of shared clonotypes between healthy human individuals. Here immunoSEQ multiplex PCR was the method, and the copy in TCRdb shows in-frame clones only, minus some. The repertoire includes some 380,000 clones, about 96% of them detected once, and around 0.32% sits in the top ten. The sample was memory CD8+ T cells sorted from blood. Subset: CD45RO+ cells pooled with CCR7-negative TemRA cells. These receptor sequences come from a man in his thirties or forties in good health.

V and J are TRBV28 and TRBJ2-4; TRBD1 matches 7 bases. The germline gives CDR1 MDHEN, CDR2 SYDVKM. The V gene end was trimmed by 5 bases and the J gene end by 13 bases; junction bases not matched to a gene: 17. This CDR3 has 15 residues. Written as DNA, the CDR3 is TGTGCCAGCAGTGACCTACAGGGGAATGGTTTCTCCCAGTACTTC. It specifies CASSDLQGNGFSQYF.

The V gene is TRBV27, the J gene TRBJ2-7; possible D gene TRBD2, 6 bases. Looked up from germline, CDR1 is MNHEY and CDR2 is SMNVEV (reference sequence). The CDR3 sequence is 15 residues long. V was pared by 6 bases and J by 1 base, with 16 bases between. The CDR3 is CASRLVGLPSYEQYF. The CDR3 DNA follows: TGTGCCAGCAGATTAGTGGGACTCCCTTCCTACGAGCAGTACTTC.

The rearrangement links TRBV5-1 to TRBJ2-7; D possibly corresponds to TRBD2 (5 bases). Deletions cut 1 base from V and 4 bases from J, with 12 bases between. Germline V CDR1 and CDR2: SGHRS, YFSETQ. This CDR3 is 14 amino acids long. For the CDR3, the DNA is TGCGCCAGCAGCTTGCGGGATCATCTATACGAGCAGTACTTC. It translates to CASSLRDHLYEQYF.

CDR3 nucleotides: TGTGCCAGCAGCGCCAGGACTAGCGGGACGCACGAGCAGTACTTC. It specifies CASSARTSGTHEQYF. The chain recombines TRBV9 with TRBJ2-7; the match to TRBD2 covers 12 bases. CDR3 length equals 15 residues. V dropped 3 bases and J dropped 5; count of bases not matched to a gene: 6. Germline CDR1 is SGDLS and CDR2 is YYNGEE.

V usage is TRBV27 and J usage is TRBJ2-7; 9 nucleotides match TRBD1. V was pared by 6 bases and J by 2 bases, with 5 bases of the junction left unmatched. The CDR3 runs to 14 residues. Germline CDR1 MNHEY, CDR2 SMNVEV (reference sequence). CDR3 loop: CASRPGQGPYEQYF. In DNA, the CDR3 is TGTGCCAGCAGGCCGGGACAGGGCCCCTACGAGCAGTACTTC.

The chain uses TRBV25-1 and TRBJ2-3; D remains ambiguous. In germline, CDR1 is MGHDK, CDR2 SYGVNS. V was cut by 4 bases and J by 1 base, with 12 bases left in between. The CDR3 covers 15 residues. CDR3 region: CASSGISWGTDTQYF. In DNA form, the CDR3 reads TGTGCCAGCAGTGGGATAAGTTGGGGCACAGATACGCAGTATTTT.

As DNA, the CDR3 is TGTGCCAGCAGTTACTCGTATACGAACACTGAAGCTTTCTTT. Its protein product is CASSYSYTNTEAFF. This chain links TRBV6-5 with TRBJ1-1; D is unclear. Germline CDR1 MNHEY, CDR2 SVGAGI. The V and J ends lost 0 bases and 1 base respectively, with 6 bases between them. The CDR3 is 14 residues long.

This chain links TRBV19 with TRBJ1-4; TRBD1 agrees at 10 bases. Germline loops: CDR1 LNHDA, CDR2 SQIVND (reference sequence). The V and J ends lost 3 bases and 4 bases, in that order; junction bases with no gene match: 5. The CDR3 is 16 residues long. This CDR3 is CASSMWRTGGNEKLFF. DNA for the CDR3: TGTGCCAGTAGTATGTGGAGGACAGGGGGTAATGAAAAACTGTTTTTT.

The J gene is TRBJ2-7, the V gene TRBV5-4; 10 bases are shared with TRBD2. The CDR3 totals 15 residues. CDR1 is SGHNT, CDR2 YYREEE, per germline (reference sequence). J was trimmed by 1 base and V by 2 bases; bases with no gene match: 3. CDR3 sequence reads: CASSFELAGSYEQYF. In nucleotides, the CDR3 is TGTGCCAGCAGCTTCGAACTAGCGGGATCCTACGAGCAGTACTTC.

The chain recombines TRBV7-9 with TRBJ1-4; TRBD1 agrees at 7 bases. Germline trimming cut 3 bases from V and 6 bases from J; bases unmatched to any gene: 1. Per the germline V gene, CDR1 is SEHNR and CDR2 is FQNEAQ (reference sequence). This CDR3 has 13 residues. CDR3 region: CASSFRGDEKLFF. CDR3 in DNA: TGTGCCAGCAGCTTCAGGGGGGATGAAAAACTGTTTTTT.

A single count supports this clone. The CDR3 region has the DNA TGCAGCGTTGAAGATCTTCGCGGGGGGACAGCTAGGAGTGAAAAACTGTTTTTT. Encoded protein: CSVEDLRGGTARSEKLFF. The J gene is TRBJ1-4, the V gene TRBV29-1; 7 nucleotides align to TRBD1. Germline CDR1 SQVTM, CDR2 ANQGSEA. The CDR3 is 18 residues long. The V and J ends lost 0 bases and 7 bases, in that order; junction bases with no gene match: 17.

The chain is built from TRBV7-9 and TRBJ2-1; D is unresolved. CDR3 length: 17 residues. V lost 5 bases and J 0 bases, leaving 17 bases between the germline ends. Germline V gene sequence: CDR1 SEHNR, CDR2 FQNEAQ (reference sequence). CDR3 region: CASSPTHATFSYNEQFF. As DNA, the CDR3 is TGTGCCAGCAGCCCGACGCATGCGACTTTCTCCTACAATGAGCAGTTCTTC. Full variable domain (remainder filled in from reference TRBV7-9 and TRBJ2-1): DTGVSQNPRHKITKRGQNVTFRCDPISEHNRLYWYRQTLGQGPEFLTYFQNEAQLEKSRLLSDRFSAERPKGSFSTLEIQRTEQGDSAMYLCASSPTHATFSYNEQFFGPGTRLTVL.

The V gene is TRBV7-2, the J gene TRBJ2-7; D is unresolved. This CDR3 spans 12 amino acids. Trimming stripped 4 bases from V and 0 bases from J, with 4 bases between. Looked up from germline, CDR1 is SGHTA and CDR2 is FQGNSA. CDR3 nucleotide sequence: TGTGCCAGCAGCTACAGCTCCTACGAGCAGTACTTC. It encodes CASSYSSYEQYF.

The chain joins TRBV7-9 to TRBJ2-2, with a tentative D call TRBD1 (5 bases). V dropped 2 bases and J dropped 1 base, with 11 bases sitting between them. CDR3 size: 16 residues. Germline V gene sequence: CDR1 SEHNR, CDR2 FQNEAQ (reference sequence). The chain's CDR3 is CASSLPQGRNTGELFF. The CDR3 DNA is TGTGCCAGCAGCTTACCTCAGGGAAGGAACACCGGGGAGCTGTTTTTT.

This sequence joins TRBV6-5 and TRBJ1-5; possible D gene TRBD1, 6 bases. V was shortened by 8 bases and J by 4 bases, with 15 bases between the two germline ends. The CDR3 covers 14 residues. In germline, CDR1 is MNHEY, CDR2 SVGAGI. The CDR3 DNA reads TGTGCCAGCGGGGGCGGACAGAGGAATCAGCCCCAGCATTTT. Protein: CASGGGQRNQPQHF.

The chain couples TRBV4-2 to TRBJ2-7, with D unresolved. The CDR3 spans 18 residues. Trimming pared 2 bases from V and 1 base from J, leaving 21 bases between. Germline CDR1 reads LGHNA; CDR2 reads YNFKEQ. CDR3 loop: CASSQTTPSVARSYEQYF. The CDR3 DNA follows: TGTGCCAGCAGCCAAACTACACCGTCCGTGGCGCGATCCTACGAGCAGTACTTC.

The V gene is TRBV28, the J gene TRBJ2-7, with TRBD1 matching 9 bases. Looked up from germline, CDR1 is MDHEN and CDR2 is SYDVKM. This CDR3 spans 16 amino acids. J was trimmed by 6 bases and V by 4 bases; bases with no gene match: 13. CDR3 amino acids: CASSSAPGQGGSEQYF. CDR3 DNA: TGTGCCAGCAGTTCGGCTCCGGGACAGGGAGGATCCGAGCAGTACTTC.

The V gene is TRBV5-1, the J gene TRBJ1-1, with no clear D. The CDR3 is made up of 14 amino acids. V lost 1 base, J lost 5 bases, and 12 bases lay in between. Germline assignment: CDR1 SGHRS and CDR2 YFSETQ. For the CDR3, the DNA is TGCGCCAGCAGCTTGAACCCCAGTAGGACTGAAGCTTTCTTT. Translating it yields CASSLNPSRTEAFF.

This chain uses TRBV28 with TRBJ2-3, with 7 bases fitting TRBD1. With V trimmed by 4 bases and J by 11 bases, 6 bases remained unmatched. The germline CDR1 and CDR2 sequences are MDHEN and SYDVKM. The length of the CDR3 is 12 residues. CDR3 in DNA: TGTGCCAGCAGTTACCGACAGGGCGAGCAGTATTTT. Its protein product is CASSYRQGEQYF.

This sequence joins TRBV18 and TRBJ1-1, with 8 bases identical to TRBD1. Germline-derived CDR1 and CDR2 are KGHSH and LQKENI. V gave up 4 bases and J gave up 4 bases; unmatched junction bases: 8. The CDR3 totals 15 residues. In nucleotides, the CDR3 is TGTGCCAGCTCACTCTCGGACAGGGTGAGCACTGAAGCTTTCTTT. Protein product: CASSLSDRVSTEAFF.

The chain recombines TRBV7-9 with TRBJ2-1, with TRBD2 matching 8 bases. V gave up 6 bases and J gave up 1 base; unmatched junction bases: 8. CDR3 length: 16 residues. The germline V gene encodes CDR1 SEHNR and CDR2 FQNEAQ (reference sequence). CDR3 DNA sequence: TGTGCCAGCAGTCTAGTGCCGGGAGGGTCCTACAATGAGCAGTTCTTC. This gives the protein CASSLVPGGSYNEQFF.

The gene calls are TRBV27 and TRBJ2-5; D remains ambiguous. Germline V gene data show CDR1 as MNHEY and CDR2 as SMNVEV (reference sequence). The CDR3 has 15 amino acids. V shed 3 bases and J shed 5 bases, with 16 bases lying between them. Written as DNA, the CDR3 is TGTGCCAGCAGTTTGGGCGGATTGCGGATCGAGACCCAGTACTTC. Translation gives CASSLGGLRIETQYF.

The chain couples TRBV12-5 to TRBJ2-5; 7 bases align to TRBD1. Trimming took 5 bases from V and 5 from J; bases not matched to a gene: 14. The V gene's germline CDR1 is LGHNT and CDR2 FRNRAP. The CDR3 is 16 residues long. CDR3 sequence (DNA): TGTGCTAGTGGTCTCGGACAATACAGGGGACGGGAGACCCAGTACTTC. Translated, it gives CASGLGQYRGRETQYF.

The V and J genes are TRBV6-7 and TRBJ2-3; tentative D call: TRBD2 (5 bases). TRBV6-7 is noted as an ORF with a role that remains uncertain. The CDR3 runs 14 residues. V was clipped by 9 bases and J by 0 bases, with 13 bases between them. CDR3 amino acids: CARSKRTSTDTQYF. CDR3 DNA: TGTGCCAGATCTAAAAGGACTAGCACAGATACGCAGTATTTT.

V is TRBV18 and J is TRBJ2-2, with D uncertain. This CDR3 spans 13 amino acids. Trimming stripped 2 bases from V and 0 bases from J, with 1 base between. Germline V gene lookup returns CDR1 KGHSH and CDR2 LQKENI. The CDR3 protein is CASSPANTGELFF. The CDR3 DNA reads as TGTGCCAGCTCACCAGCGAACACCGGGGAGCTGTTTTTT.